Each of the 7 T cell receptor beta chains below was sequenced from the same sample in a study of blood T cell repertoires in COVID-19. The assay was immunoSEQ multiplex PCR, and TCRdb's table has in-frame clones only and misses some. Seen here are about 100,000 clones, around 90% observed once, and the top ten hold 15% to 20%. Source material: peripheral blood. Receptor source: a man aged 50 or older with acute or convalescent COVID-19.

The chain combines TRBV13 with TRBJ1-1, with D maybe TRBD1 (5 bases). Trimming removed 4 bases at V and 4 bases at J, with 19 bases between. From germline, CDR1 is PRHDT and CDR2 FYEKMQ (reference sequence). The CDR3 is 16 residues long. The CDR3, as DNA: TGTGCCAGCAGCTCCTCCCCTGGAGGGAGGGGCACTGAAGCTTTCTTT. This translates into CASSSSPGGRGTEAFF.

The V call is TRBV7-9, the J call TRBJ2-1; D remains ambiguous. The germline V gene has CDR1 SEHNR and CDR2 FQNEAQ (reference sequence). The V gene lost 4 bases and the J gene lost 4 bases, with 20 bases spanning the gap. The CDR3 totals 17 residues. CDR3 sequence: CASSSNSGLLSYNEQFF. The CDR3 nucleotides are TGTGCCAGCAGCTCCAACTCCGGTCTCCTATCGTACAATGAGCAGTTCTTC. Looking up the rest from reference TRBV7-9 and TRBJ2-1 gives the full variable domain: DTGVSQNPRHKITKRGQNVTFRCDPISEHNRLYWYRQTLGQGPEFLTYFQNEAQLEKSRLLSDRFSAERPKGSFSTLEIQRTEQGDSAMYLCASSSNSGLLSYNEQFFGPGTRLTVL.

The chain is built from TRBV19 and TRBJ2-1, with D perhaps TRBD2 (5 bases). CDR1 and CDR2 (germline): LNHDA, SQIVND (reference sequence). V was trimmed by 5 bases and J by 0 bases, leaving 14 bases between them. CDR3 length equals 16 residues. In nucleotides, the CDR3 is TGTGCCAGTAGTCGGTGGGGAGCAGCCTCCTACAATGAGCAGTTCTTC. Its protein product is CASSRWGAASYNEQFF.

This clone occurred once. The chain combines TRBV5-4 with TRBJ2-5; TRBD2 aligns across 9 bases. Germline trimming cut 4 bases from V and 5 bases from J; bases unmatched to any gene: 9. The germline V gene has CDR1 SGHNT and CDR2 YYREEE (reference sequence). The CDR3 totals 15 residues. CDR3 residues: CASSATGTSTETQYF. CDR3 in DNA: TGTGCCAGCAGCGCCACCGGGACTAGCACCGAGACCCAGTACTTC.

V usage is TRBV3-1 (or the pseudogene TRBV3-2) and J usage is TRBJ1-6; D not resolved. Germline lookup yields CDR1 LGHDT and CDR2 YNNKEL (reference sequence). V lost 4 bases, J lost 6 bases, and 7 bases lay in between. This CDR3 contains 13 residues. In nucleotides, the CDR3 is TGTGCCAGCAGCCTGGCGGTTAATTCACCCCTCCACTTT. Amino acid sequence: CASSLAVNSPLHF.

The chain joins TRBV29-1 to TRBJ2-2, with D maybe TRBD2 (6 bases). V was trimmed by 4 bases and J by 2 bases, leaving 8 bases between them. Germline V gene lookup returns CDR1 SQVTM and CDR2 ANQGSEA. The CDR3 runs to 13 residues. Here the CDR3 reads CSVGRGNTGELFF. CDR3 coding DNA: TGCAGCGTTGGGAGGGGTAACACCGGGGAGCTGTTTTTT.

A single count supports this clone. The chain joins TRBV4-1 to TRBJ2-7; a possible D gene is TRBD2 (5 bases). There are 16 residues in the CDR3. CDR1 is MGHRA and CDR2 is YSYEKL in the germline V gene. Trimming stripped 0 bases from V and 3 bases from J, with 15 bases between. This CDR3 reads CASSQDGRADLYEQYF. CDR3 coding DNA: TGCGCCAGCAGCCAAGATGGGCGGGCCGACCTCTACGAGCAGTACTTC.